The 23 T cell receptor beta chains listed next were all sequenced from one sample in a study of blood T cell repertoires in COVID-19. TCRdb's copy holds only in-frame clones and misses some; the assay was immunoSEQ multiplex PCR. The data contain 200,000 to 250,000 clones, roughly 90% of them singletons. The sequenced sample was PBMCs or T cells enriched from blood (not recorded which). These TCRs come from a woman aged 40-49 years with acute COVID-19.

V gene TRBV19 combines with J gene TRBJ2-1; D gene uncertain. Trimming took 5 bases from V and 3 from J, leaving 8 bases between them. This CDR3 has 13 amino acids. Germline lookup yields CDR1 LNHDA and CDR2 SQIVND (reference sequence). The CDR3 spells CASSLTNYNEQFF. In DNA form, the CDR3 reads TGTGCCAGTAGTTTGACAAACTACAATGAGCAGTTCTTC.

As to this clone: One end of the junction varies from germline; a read error may be responsible. J is TRBJ1-1 and V is TRBV29-1; the match to TRBD1 covers 7 bases. Germline lookup yields CDR1 SQVTM and CDR2 ANQGSEA. The CDR3 covers 9 residues. The CDR3 here is CSVDVGQPF. CDR3 coding DNA: TGCAGCGTTGACGTGGGACAGCCCTTT.

This chain links TRBV10-3 with TRBJ2-1; 10 bases are shared with TRBD2. V dropped 5 bases and J dropped 7; count of bases not matched to a gene: 8. In germline, CDR1 is ENHRY, CDR2 SYGVKD. This CDR3 contains 15 residues. The CDR3 sequence: CAISSSGGGTNEQFF. CDR3 DNA sequence: TGTGCCATCAGTTCTAGCGGGGGCGGGACGAATGAGCAGTTCTTC.

The gene calls are TRBV27 and TRBJ1-3; weak D call: TRBD1 (6 bases). This CDR3 is built from 15 residues. Trimming removed 6 bases from V and 4 bases from J, with 16 bases in between. Looked up from germline, CDR1 is MNHEY and CDR2 is SMNVEV (reference sequence). The CDR3: CASRISGDYGNTIYF. In nucleotides, the CDR3 is TGTGCCAGCAGGATATCAGGGGATTACGGAAACACCATATATTTT.

V and J are TRBV2 and TRBJ2-5; a possible D gene is TRBD2 (6 bases). The CDR3 has 15 residues. Between the trimmed V and J ends, which lost 0 bases and 4 bases, there was a span of 12 bases. The germline V gene has CDR1 SNHLY and CDR2 FYNNEI. The CDR3 DNA reads as TGTGCCAGCAGTGAAGCAGGGGCGGGGCGAGAGACCCAGTACTTC. This encodes CASSEAGAGRETQYF.

The V and J genes are TRBV27 and TRBJ1-2; TRBD1 agrees at 7 bases. CDR1 and CDR2 (germline): MNHEY, SMNVEV (reference sequence). The CDR3 has 15 amino acids. V gave up 1 base and J gave up 2 bases; unmatched junction bases: 4. This CDR3 is CASSLLGTANYGYTF. DNA for the CDR3: TGTGCCAGCAGTTTATTGGGGACAGCGAACTATGGCTACACCTTC.

This rearrangement joins TRBV5-6 to TRBJ1-6; perhaps TRBD1 as D (5 bases). The germline V gene encodes CDR1 SGHDT and CDR2 YYEEEE. The CDR3 extends over 14 amino acids. V lost 0 bases and J lost 14, with 15 bases in between. DNA for the CDR3: TGTGCCAGCAGCTTGGGCGGGGACCGGAGAGCCCTCCACTTT. Its protein product is CASSLGGDRRALHF. Using reference TRBV5-6 and TRBJ1-6 for the parts outside the CDR3, the full variable domain is DAGVTQSPTHLIKTRGQQVTLRCSPKSGHDTVSWYQQALGQGPQFIFQYYEEEERQRGNFPDRFSGHQFPNYSSELNVNALLLGDSALYLCASSLGGDRRALHFGNGTRLTVT.

The J gene is TRBJ1-1, the V gene TRBV7-3; D gene ambiguous. Trimming removed 5 bases from V and 7 bases from J, with 11 bases in between. The CDR3 extends over 12 amino acids. The germline V gene has CDR1 SGHTA and CDR2 FQGTGA. The DNA of the CDR3 is TGTGCCAGCAGCCCCGGGTTGGGTGAAGCTTTCTTT. Its translation is CASSPGLGEAFF. Complete variable domain (other parts from reference TRBV7-3 and TRBJ1-1): GAGVSQTPSNKVTEKGKYVELRCDPISGHTALYWYRQSLGQGPEFLIYFQGTGAADDSGLPNDRFFAVRPEGSVSTLKIQRTERGDSAVYLCASSPGLGEAFFGQGTRLTVV.

V is TRBV28 and J is TRBJ2-7, with 9 bases fitting TRBD1. V shed 5 bases, J shed 4 bases, and the junction held 15 bases outside the gene matches. This CDR3 is built from 17 residues. CDR1 MDHEN and CDR2 SYDVKM come from the germline V gene. The CDR3 nucleotides read TGTGCCAGCAGTCCGAGGAGAACGGGACAGGGATGGTACGAGCAGTACGTC. Protein: CASSPRRTGQGWYEQYV.

This rearrangement joins TRBV11-2 to TRBJ2-5; 7 bases are shared with TRBD2. Losses at the gene ends were 6 bases for V and 6 bases for J; bases not matched to a gene: 13. The CDR3 totals 15 residues. The germline gives CDR1 SGHAT, CDR2 FQNNGV. The CDR3 coding sequence is TGTGCCAGCAGTCAAAACCGGGGACTAATTAAGACCCAGTACTTC. This encodes CASSQNRGLIKTQYF. Filled out from reference TRBV11-2 and TRBJ2-5, the complete variable domain reads EAGVAQSPRYKIIEKRQSVAFWCNPISGHATLYWYQQILGQGPKLLIQFQNNGVVDDSQLPKDRFSAERLKGVDSTLKIQPAKLEDSAVYLCASSQNRGLIKTQYFGPGTRLLVL.

This chain connects TRBV28 to TRBJ2-1, with D possibly matching TRBD1 (5 bases). Germline CDR1 MDHEN, CDR2 SYDVKM. V was pared by 5 bases and J by 9 bases, with 17 bases between. This CDR3 region has 14 residues. Here the CDR3 reads CASSPQAQRGEQFF. In nucleotides, the CDR3 is TGTGCCAGCAGTCCACAGGCCCAACGTGGTGAGCAGTTCTTC.

This chain uses TRBV12-3 or TRBV12-4 with TRBJ1-2; a weak D match, TRBD1 (6 bases). This CDR3 contains 13 residues. V was cut by 2 bases and J by 6 bases, with 10 bases left in between. Written as DNA, the CDR3 is TGTGCCAGCAGTTTAAGGCAGGGGAATGGCTACACCTTC. It is translated as CASSLRQGNGYTF.

The chain combines TRBV2 with TRBJ1-2; D unresolved. There are 14 residues in the CDR3. Trimming cost V 4 bases and J 2 bases, with 11 bases left between them. Germline CDR1 reads SNHLY; CDR2 reads FYNNEI. CDR3 sequence: CASSALDQNYGYTF. CDR3 coding DNA: TGTGCCAGCAGTGCGCTAGACCAGAACTATGGCTACACCTTC.

This chain links TRBV6-5 with TRBJ1-6, with D possibly TRBD1 on 5 matching bases. This CDR3 is built from 13 residues. Trimming removed 8 bases at V and 4 bases at J, with 9 bases between. Per germline, CDR1 MNHEY and CDR2 SVGAGI. The CDR3 loop is CASGGGYNSPLHF. CDR3 nucleotides: TGTGCCAGCGGCGGGGGGTATAATTCACCCCTCCACTTT.

In this sample, this clone turned up once. The chain is built from TRBV11-2 and TRBJ2-3; D uncertain. From germline, CDR1 is SGHAT and CDR2 FQNNGV. The V and J ends lost 5 bases and 3 bases respectively, with 12 bases between them. The CDR3 runs 14 residues. CDR3 residues: CASSHSSRTDTQYF. In nucleotides, the CDR3 is TGTGCCAGCAGCCATTCATCCCGGACAGATACGCAGTATTTT.

This chain uses TRBV6-5 with TRBJ1-2; the match to TRBD1 covers 8 bases. The CDR3 has 14 amino acids. J was trimmed by 7 bases and V by 5 bases; bases with no gene match: 9. The germline V gene has CDR1 MNHEY and CDR2 SVGAGI. CDR3 nucleotides: TGTGCCAGCAGTAATCAGGACAGGGCGGGTGGCTACACCTTC. It codes for CASSNQDRAGGYTF.

This sequence joins TRBV7-3 and TRBJ1-5; 9 bases map to TRBD1. The germline V gene has CDR1 SGHTA and CDR2 FQGTGA. The CDR3 length is 15 residues. The ends lost 1 base at V and 5 bases at J; junction bases unmatched: 3. In DNA form, the CDR3 reads TGTGCCAGCAGCTTAAGGGACAGGGCCCATCAGCCCCAGCATTTT. Protein sequence: CASSLRDRAHQPQHF.

V is TRBV19 and J is TRBJ1-5; D uncertain. From germline, CDR1 is LNHDA and CDR2 SQIVND (reference sequence). V was clipped by 3 bases and J by 2 bases, with 8 bases between them. The CDR3 length is 14 residues. This chain's CDR3 is CASSIEGGNQPQHF. The CDR3 region has the DNA TGTGCCAGTAGTATTGAGGGTGGCAATCAGCCCCAGCATTTT.

This clone was seen only a few times. V usage is TRBV5-1 and J usage is TRBJ1-2, with a tentative D call TRBD1 (6 bases). The CDR3 runs 14 residues. Trimming took off 4 bases at V and 4 bases at J, with 14 bases between the two ends. Germline loops: CDR1 SGHRS, CDR2 YFSETQ. The CDR3 DNA reads as TGCGCCAGCAGCCCGTCGACAGGACCCTATGGCTACACCTTC. Its translation: CASSPSTGPYGYTF.

V gene TRBV11-2 combines with J gene TRBJ1-4; D is possibly TRBD1 (6 bases). Germline V CDR1 and CDR2: SGHAT, FQNNGV. V was pared by 3 bases and J by 6 bases, with 14 bases between. CDR3 length: 15 residues. DNA of the CDR3: TGTGCCAGCAGCTTCAGGGAAGGGGGAGATGAAAAACTGTTTTTT. This codes for CASSFREGGDEKLFF.

This chain uses TRBV27 with TRBJ1-1; 7 bases map to TRBD1. The CDR3 has 14 residues. Germline CDR1 and CDR2: MNHEY and SMNVEV (reference sequence). V was pared by 8 bases and J by 2 bases, with 8 bases of the junction left unmatched. The CDR3 is CASRDSFINTEAFF. The CDR3 DNA sequence: TGTGCCAGCCGGGACAGCTTTATCAACACTGAAGCTTTCTTT.

The chain combines TRBV5-8 with TRBJ1-5; D perhaps matches TRBD1 (5 bases). V lost 0 bases and J lost 1, with 14 bases in between. The germline gives CDR1 SGHTS, CDR2 YDEGEE. This CDR3 comprises 17 residues. CDR3 loop: CASSLGRGVQSNQPQHF. The CDR3 DNA reads TGTGCCAGCAGCTTGGGCCGGGGGGTACAAAGCAATCAGCCCCAGCATTTT.

The rearrangement joins TRBV6-5 to TRBJ2-5; D unclear. The CDR3 has 12 residues. Germline CDR1 is MNHEY and CDR2 is SVGAGI. V was clipped by 11 bases and J by 5 bases, with 15 bases between them. The CDR3 loop reads CAAGNPGETQYF. DNA for the CDR3: TGTGCCGCCGGTAACCCTGGTGAGACCCAGTACTTC.